This T cell receptor (beta chain) comes out of a study of tumor-infiltrating lymphocytes in glioblastoma multiforme. Notes on the study in general: The T cells in this sample were not sorted into functional subsets. Clone frequencies may be distorted by unequal TCR transcripts per cell. Only one glioblastoma patient had TCR and mutation analysis.

Multiple V-beta primers and a C-beta primer amplified TCRB from RNA. TCRB-specific cDNA synthesis used approximately 0.49 ug of total RNA. TCRdb recomputed calls from the multiplex PCR reads with MiXCR, one row per CDR3 protein. The sample gives about 19,000 distinct CDR3 sequences, under 80% of which show up once; about 17% is in the top ten. The germline V gene has CDR1 SQVTM and CDR2 ANQGSEA. The CDR3 is 13 amino acids. Regarding this clonotype: Its specificity is unknown. Its ends do not fully match the called genes, so a read error is possible.

The chain couples TRBV29-1 to TRBJ2-2, with D perhaps assigned TRBD1 or TRBD2 (5 bases each). The sequenced sample was peripheral blood. This receptor was taken from a male donor with glioblastoma. CDR3 protein: CSVEHKDTGDLFF. The CDR3 bases are TGCAGCGTTGAGCACAAGGACACCGGGGACCTGTTTTTT.